The entry below gives a single TCR beta chain sequence along with its context. This clonotype was found many times. There is no known antigen for this receptor. Base quality data are lacking; no much larger clone is found one base away. The record originates from a study of regulatory T cells in long-lasting Graves disease (dated by TCRdb to about 2021). For the study in its entirety: Patients with newly diagnosed Graves' disease had been on antithyroid drugs for under 3 months. This study used TCR sequencing and RNA sequencing of peripheral blood to compare persistent Graves' disease patients against newly diagnosed Graves' disease patients. The study took place in China and was registered as a clinical trial. A total of some 35 samples underwent TCR sequencing: some 13 from persistent and around 20 from newly diagnosed Graves' disease patients.

The sample's time point label is to be understood as: newly diagnosed GD, antithyroid drugs for less than 3 months. For both TCR sequencing and RNA sequencing, RNA was extracted from PBMCs using TRIzol. The diagnosis of Graves' disease was made according to American Thyroid Association guidelines. Recruitment of patients was carried out at an endocrinology department in Xi'an, China. Each patient gave about 8.1 milliliters of peripheral blood, collected in an EDTA anticoagulant tube. Ficoll Paque Plus density gradient separation was used to isolate PBMCs, and no further T cell sorting was done. An Agilent 2100 Bioanalyzer and agarose gel were used to check RNA quality, while a NanoDrop 2000 measured RNA concentration. Receptor libraries were prepared by multiplex PCR. Sequenced on an Illumina HiSeq 4000. TCR beta libraries were built with iRepertoire HTBI primers and Arm-PCR amplification of CDR3 regions. Gel purification was performed on PCR products prior to sequencing. Turning to the authors' computational methods: Gene usage analysis of CDR3 amino acid clonotypes used the 62 TRBV and around 14 TRBJ segments found across samples. COPE and FqMerger were used to merge filtered high-quality paired reads into contigs. BLAST was used to align contigs to IMGT TRBV, TRBD and TRBJ reference genes, and CDR3 was defined according to IMGT. Any clonotype with a frequency above 0.1% was classified as a highly expanded clone. Repertoire diversity was measured by Shannon entropy, and V-J evenness by the Gini coefficient. A clonotype found in more than one individual was treated as public. TCRdb trimmed public reads at Q25 via fastp, called clones via MiXCR and kept in-frame beta chains. Entries that share a CDR3 protein sequence are merged under the most common genes and DNA. In this record, the V and J calls reflect TCRdb's handling and not the investigators' own analysis. Across this sample there are 350,000 to 450,000 distinct CDR3 sequences, with approximately 12% seen only once. The ten top clones hold about 20% of the sample.

From cysteine to phenylalanine, the CDR3 is 13 amino acids long. Only the CDR3 portion is preserved as DNA: 39 bases, with reading frame beginning at the first base. V is shortened by 6 bases, J by 5 bases, and the region joining them spans 11 bases. Points the paper makes about the study in general: Patients with persistent disease shared more public clonotypes (fewer than 3,000) than newly diagnosed patients did (more than 900). The study examined only peripheral blood because the primary lesion, thyroid tissue, could not be accessed. Persistent Graves' disease patients showed lower TCR Shannon entropy and fewer highly expanded clones than newly diagnosed patients, suggesting clonal expansion. Sequencing and analysis were limited to the TCR beta chain. TRBV28, TRBJ1-2 and TRBJ2-5 were preferentially used in persistent disease, while TRBV20-1 and TRBJ2-1 were favored in newly diagnosed disease. The authors acknowledged the small sample size as a limitation that may reduce accuracy.

These same data were also listed under a study on T cells in Graves' hyperthyroidism and ophthalmopathy. Looking at the second paper: Stable Graves' hyperthyroidism was defined as the absence of progression to ophthalmopathy over 18 months of follow-up. Hyperthyroidism patients were newly diagnosed, with disease duration under 2 months, and aged 18 to 65 years. Exclusion was applied to patients with uncontrolled infections, other autoimmune diseases, pregnancy or lactation. Diagnoses were established on the basis of clinical symptoms, serum thyroxine and TRAb, thyroid ultrasound, and orbital computed tomography. The TCR CDR3 was subjected to a first round of RT-PCR using the HTBI primer set and the Qiagen OneStep RT-PCR kit. Most expanded thyroid clonotypes (frequency above 0.001) were also detected in blood, suggesting blood repertoires may reflect thyroid immune responses. A model built on a 13 V-J signature distinguished ophthalmopathy from stable hyperthyroidism, reaching 85% to 90% sensitivity and about 81% specificity in cross-validation and 80%/75% in testing. During validation, the model predicted progression to ophthalmopathy a median of about 5.9 months ahead of onset, with almost 71% sensitivity and about 72% specificity. To identify TCR V-J signatures that set the groups apart, the researchers used a discovery cohort of about a hundred patients, made up of 40 to 45 with Graves' ophthalmopathy and some 55 with stable Graves' hyperthyroidism. Prospective prediction of ophthalmopathy was tested in an independent validation cohort consisting of some 19 hyperthyroidism patients and more than 15 patients who later progressed to ophthalmopathy. The 75 to 100 discovery patients were randomly split 7:3 into training and test sets. Thyroid tissue and blood T-cell repertoires from six Graves' hyperthyroidism patients were also compared in the study. Once sampling was done, hyperthyroidism patients were given methimazole at a starting dose of 30 mg daily, whereas ophthalmopathy patients were given high-dose intravenous methylprednisolone. A second multiplex PCR round built the libraries, followed by size selection and purification. Paired-end sequencing of the libraries was performed with 100 bp reads on an Illumina HiSeq2000. SOAPnuke was used to process the raw data, throwing out any read that contained adapters or uncalled bases, had a mean Phred below 15, or lacked an exact constant-primer or identifier match. COPE v1.2.5 was used to merge the high-quality paired reads, and each unique nucleotide sequence was defined as a clonotype. MiTCR v1.1 was used to align the clonotypes against IMGT TRBV, TRBD and TRBJ reference segments. The analysis included only V-J combinations with a frequency above 0.0001, which together covered 99% to 99.2% of the repertoires. The TCS score was defined as F50 (clonal expansion) divided by E x V (chaos), with BLOSUM62-based TCRdist calculated between CDR3 peptides within each V-J. Welch's t-statistics and random forest reduced 500 to 650 V-J features to about 13, which were used in a naive Bayes classifier (R e1071). Sample size was not statistically predetermined, and investigators were not blinded to group allocation. According to the paper, TCR Vbeta CDR3 sequencing was carried out on 120 to 150 peripheral blood samples, which came from about 45 ophthalmopathy, 75 or so hyperthyroidism and about 17 progressor patients.

The rearranged segments are TRBV12-3 or TRBV12-4 and TRBJ2-1; the D gene cannot be named for sure. The receptor was isolated from a woman aged 18 to 35 with Graves disease. Donor details come from another sample of the same person, matched by shared clones. The sequencing used peripheral blood mononuclear cells (PBMCs), collected at new diagnosis, from a patient treated with antithyroid drugs. The CDR3 protein: CASRENWDNEQFF. The nucleotide sequence reads TGTGCCAGCAGGGAGAACTGGGACAATGAGCAGTTCTTC.